These T cell receptor beta chains were read from a single sample in a study of T cells in Graves' hyperthyroidism and ophthalmopathy. TCRdb re-derived calls from the multiplex PCR reads in MiXCR, one entry per CDR3 protein. Among fewer than 750,000 distinct CDR3 sequences listed, about 14% were seen once. Sequenced sample: blood. The receptor source for this set is a woman in her fifties or sixties with Graves' ophthalmopathy. CDR3s include the opening cysteine and the closing phenylalanine or tryptophan. A D gene is named only where the DNA matches it firmly. Part of the rows lack a size; the others show once, few, many or a class for expanded clones.

>TRBV20-1|-|few|TRBJ2-5
TGCAGTGTTAGAGATCCCCTCCGAGAGACCCAGTACTTC
CSVRDPLRETQYF
>TRBV7-8|-|many|TRBJ2-4
TGTGCCAGCAGCTTATCAGGCTCCTGGTTGGCCAAAAACATTCAGTACTTC
CASSLSGSWLAKNIQYF
>TRBV5-1|TRBD2|many|TRBJ2-1
TGCGCCAGCAGCCCCCAGCCCGGACTAGCGGGCATTGAGCAGTTCTTC
CASSPQPGLAGIEQFF
>TRBV11-2|-|few|TRBJ2-7
TGTGCCAGCAGCTTAACCGCAGAGCTAGGGGCCCCCTACGAGCAGTACTTC
CASSLTAELGAPYEQYF
>TRBV7-2|TRBD2|many|TRBJ2-3
TGTGCCAGCAGGAAGACTAGCGGAGATGATACGCAGTATTTT
CASRKTSGDDTQYF
>TRBV4-3|TRBD2|-|TRBJ2-6
TGCGCCAGCAGCCAAGATAGCCCGGCTAGCGGGAGCGGTGGGGCCAACGTCCTGACTTTC
CASSQDSPASGSGGANVLTF
>TRBV5-1|TRBD1|many|TRBJ1-1
TGCGCCAGCAGCTTGGGGGGACAGGCCGGGGAAGCTTTCTTT
CASSLGGQAGEAFF
>TRBV7-2|-|many|TRBJ1-2
TGTGCCAGCAGCCGGACAGTGCTGTATGGCTACACCTTC
CASSRTVLYGYTF
>TRBV18|TRBD1|many|TRBJ2-3
TGTGCCAGCTCGCCAGACAGGGGGCGGGGAGATACGCAGTATTTT
CASSPDRGRGDTQYF
>TRBV28|TRBD2|-|TRBJ2-7
TGTACCAGCCTAGCGGGGGGTCGGGACGAGCAGTACTTC
CTSLAGGRDEQYF
>TRBV7-9|-|few|TRBJ2-1
TGTGCCAGCAGCTTACAGCGCAATGAGCAGTTCTTC
CASSLQRNEQFF
>TRBV27|TRBD2|-|TRBJ2-3
TGTGCCAGCAGTTTGGGCGGGAGGGTCACAGATACGCAGTGTTTT
CASSLGGRVTDTQCF
>TRBV7-3|-|many|TRBJ2-3
TGTGCCAGCAGCTTAAATTCCCCAACTAGCACAGATACGCAGTATTTT
CASSLNSPTSTDTQYF
>TRBV6-2/TRBV6-3|-|-|TRBJ2-1
TGTGCCAGCAGTCCTTTCAGCAATGAGCAGTTCTTC
CASSPFSNEQFF
>TRBV6-1|-|many|TRBJ1-5
TGTGCCAGCAGACCCAAACAGGGATTCGTCAATCAGCCCCAGCATTTT
CASRPKQGFVNQPQHF
>TRBV7-9|-|few|TRBJ2-2
TGTGCCAGCAACGATAACACCGGGGAGCTGTTTTTT
CASNDNTGELFF
>TRBV20-1|TRBD1|-|TRBJ1-5
TGCAGTGCTGCCGGGACAGCTAATAGCAATCAGCCCCAGCATTTT
CSAAGTANSNQPQHF
>TRBV9|-|-|TRBJ2-3
TGTGCCAGCAGCGTGGCTGCTAGCGGCACAGATACGCAGTATTTT
CASSVAASGTDTQYF
>TRBV3-1|TRBD1|many|TRBJ1-1
TGTGCCAGCAGCCCGACTACAGGGGACGTCATGAACACTGAAGCTTTCTTT
CASSPTTGDVMNTEAFF
>TRBV6-6|-|many|TRBJ1-1
TGTGCCAGCAGTTACGCGACAGCGAACACTGAAGCTTTCTTT
CASSYATANTEAFF
>TRBV7-8|-|many|TRBJ1-1
TGTGCCAGCAGCACTGGACGGAACACTGAAGCTTTCTTT
CASSTGRNTEAFF
>TRBV6-2/TRBV6-3|-|-|TRBJ2-1
TGTGCCAGCAGGTTAAGTGGGAGACAGGAGCAGTTCTTC
CASRLSGRQEQFF
>TRBV12-5|-|many|TRBJ2-2
TGTGCTAGTGGCCGGAGGGGCTTTCCGATCGGGGAGCTGTTTTTT
CASGRRGFPIGELFF
>TRBV29-1|-|-|TRBJ2-3
TGCAGCGTAATTAGAGGGGCAGATACGCAGTATTTT
CSVIRGADTQYF
>TRBV28|TRBD2|-|TRBJ2-1
TGTGCCAGCAGGTCTAGCGGGAGTGAGCAGTTCTTC
CASRSSGSEQFF
>TRBV7-9|-|many|TRBJ2-7
TGTGCCAGCAGCCTAGCCGGGACATCTTCCTACGAGCAGTACTTC
CASSLAGTSSYEQYF
>TRBV12-3/TRBV12-4|TRBD1|many|TRBJ2-7
TGTGCCAGCAGTTTTTTTACAGGGGGCTACGAGCAGTACTTC
CASSFFTGGYEQYF
>TRBV4-1|TRBD1|-|TRBJ1-3
TGCGCCAGCAGCCGACGCCAAACAGGGGAGCCTGGAAACACCATATATTTT
CASSRRQTGEPGNTIYF
>TRBV20-1|TRBD2|many|TRBJ2-7
TGCAGTGCCGACGACTTAGCGGGCTCCTACGAGCAGTACTTC
CSADDLAGSYEQYF
>TRBV10-3|TRBD2|-|TRBJ2-1
TGTGCCATCAGATCCGCTAGCGGGAATTCTGAGCAGTTCTTC
CAIRSASGNSEQFF
>TRBV4-3|TRBD2|few|TRBJ2-7
TGCGCCAGCAAAAAAGGGACTAGCGGGATTTACGAGCAGTACTTC
CASKKGTSGIYEQYF
>TRBV25-1|-|-|TRBJ2-1
TGTGCCAGCAGTACAGAGAGCTCCTACAATGAGCAGTTCTTC
CASSTESSYNEQFF
>TRBV10-3|TRBD2|many|TRBJ2-7
TGTGCCATCAAAGAGGCTAGCGGTGCGTACGAGCAGTACTTC
CAIKEASGAYEQYF
>TRBV19|TRBD1|many|TRBJ1-4
TGTGCCAGTAGTATTGGAGGGACAGACAATGAAAAACTGTTTTTT
CASSIGGTDNEKLFF
>TRBV4-1|TRBD2|few|TRBJ2-7
TGCGCCAGCAGCCAGGCGGCACTGACTAGCGGGGTCTCCTACGAGCAGTACTTC
CASSQAALTSGVSYEQYF
>TRBV24-1|TRBD1|many|TRBJ2-1
TGTGCCACCAGTGATACGGACAGGGGGCTGTACAATGAGCAGTTCTTC
CATSDTDRGLYNEQFF
>TRBV5-1|TRBD2|few|TRBJ2-3
TGCGCCAGCAGCTACGGGACTAGCGGGGCCGAGGATACGCAGTATTTT
CASSYGTSGAEDTQYF
>TRBV5-1|TRBD2|few|TRBJ2-1
TGCGCCAGCAGCTTGGATGGTTTGGGGACTAGCATAAGTGAGCAGTTCTTC
CASSLDGLGTSISEQFF
>TRBV29-1|-|few|TRBJ2-2
TGCAGCGGCCAGGGGGTGTTCGGGGGTAACCCTCCCGGGGAGCTGTTTTTT
CSGQGVFGGNPPGELFF
>TRBV19|TRBD2|few|TRBJ2-3
TGTGCCAGTAGTACCGGGACTAGCGGGCCGAGCACAGATACGCAGTATTTT
CASSTGTSGPSTDTQYF
>TRBV28|TRBD1|-|TRBJ2-3
TGTGCCAGCAGTTTATGGCAGGGGGTAACAGATACGCAGTATTTT
CASSLWQGVTDTQYF
>TRBV11-2|TRBD2|many|TRBJ2-7
TGTGCCAGCAGCTTAGAGGCGGGAGACCCCTACGAGCAGTACTTC
CASSLEAGDPYEQYF
>TRBV30|-|many|TRBJ2-2
TGTGCCTGGACCGGGGGCTTGTCGAAGCCCGGGGAGCTGTTTTTT
CAWTGGLSKPGELFF
>TRBV5-1|TRBD2|many|TRBJ2-1
TGCGCCAGCAGCTCCGAGCGGGAGGGCCCAAGGCATGAGCAGTTCTTC
CASSSEREGPRHEQFF
>TRBV5-1|TRBD1|-|TRBJ1-2
TGCGCCAGCAGCTCACCTCAACGCGGGACAGGTTTGGAGCGGGGCTATGGCTACACCTTC
CASSSPQRGTGLERGYGYTF
>TRBV7-9|-|-|TRBJ1-5
TGTGCCAGCAGCTTGGGGGTTGCGAATCAGCCCCAGCATTTT
CASSLGVANQPQHF
>TRBV5-1|TRBD2|many|TRBJ2-2
TGCGCCAGCAGCACGGGACTAAAAGTCACCGGGGAGCTGTTTTTT
CASSTGLKVTGELFF
>TRBV10-3|TRBD1|few|TRBJ2-7
TGTGCCATCAGTGACTCGGACAGGACCTACGAGCAGTACTTC
CAISDSDRTYEQYF
>TRBV12-3/TRBV12-4|-|many|TRBJ1-5
TGTGCCAGCAGCCGATGGGATGCCGGGCAGCCCCAGCATTTT
CASSRWDAGQPQHF
>TRBV14|-|-|TRBJ1-2
TGTGCCAGCAGCCACCCACCGGGTGGTGGCTACACCTTC
CASSHPPGGGYTF
>TRBV12-5|TRBD1|many|TRBJ1-5
TGTGCTAGTGGTTCCAAAACAGGGGGCAAGGGCCAAAGGGATCAGCCCCAGCATTTT
CASGSKTGGKGQRDQPQHF
>TRBV6-2/TRBV6-3|-|many|TRBJ2-7
TGTGCCAGCACTATTGTGGGGGACGAGCAGTACTTC
CASTIVGDEQYF
>TRBV20-1|-|many|TRBJ2-2
TGCAGTGCTAGAGATCTAGCGAGCGGGGAGCTGTTTTTT
CSARDLASGELFF
>TRBV11-2|TRBD2|many|TRBJ2-7
TGTGCCAGCCTGACCCCGGGACTAGCTTTCGAGCAGTACTTC
CASLTPGLAFEQYF
>TRBV28|TRBD2|many|TRBJ2-7
TGTGCCAGCAGCTTACTAGCGGCTTCCTACGAGCAGTACTTC
CASSLLAASYEQYF
>TRBV7-9|TRBD1|-|TRBJ1-3
TGTGCCAGCAGCTCCCCCCGGGACAGATCTGGAAACACCATATATTTT
CASSSPRDRSGNTIYF
>TRBV13|TRBD2|many|TRBJ2-3
TGTGCCAGCAGCCTAAGGACTAGCGGGGGCCGAGTAGATACGCAGTATTTT
CASSLRTSGGRVDTQYF
>TRBV28|TRBD2|many|TRBJ2-7
TGTGCCAGCAGTCACGCCTTTAGCGGGAGTAGCTACGAGCAGTACTTC
CASSHAFSGSSYEQYF
>TRBV14|-|many|TRBJ2-1
TGTGCCAGCAGCCCCCGGGGACCGACTCCCTACAATGAGCAGTTCTTC
CASSPRGPTPYNEQFF